These 20 T cell receptor beta chains share one sample of origin, sequenced in a study of blood T cell repertoires in COVID-19. The protocol was immunoSEQ multiplex PCR, while the TCRdb copy is restricted to in-frame clones and leaves out a portion. The table shows about 190,000 clones, with more than 70% occurring only once. Sequencing used PBMCs or T cells enriched from blood (not recorded which). These receptors all stem from a man aged 40-49 years with acute COVID-19.

This chain joins TRBV7-3 and TRBJ2-7, with 8 bases identical to TRBD2. V lost 5 bases to trimming and J lost 4 bases; unmatched junction nucleotides: 10. This CDR3 is built from 15 residues. From germline, CDR1 is SGHTA and CDR2 FQGTGA. The CDR3 DNA is TGTGCCAGCAGCCCAGAGTCGGGGGGGCTATACGAGCAGTACTTC. Amino acid sequence: CASSPESGGLYEQYF. The variable domain in full, completed from reference TRBV7-3 and TRBJ2-7, reads GAGVSQTPSNKVTEKGKYVELRCDPISGHTALYWYRQSLGQGPEFLIYFQGTGAADDSGLPNDRFFAVRPEGSVSTLKIQRTERGDSAVYLCASSPESGGLYEQYFGPGTRLTVT.

The chain recombines TRBV30 with TRBJ1-2; D is unresolved. Trimming took off 8 bases at V and 0 bases at J, with 7 bases between the two ends. Germline V gene data show CDR1 as GTSNPN and CDR2 as SVGIG (reference sequence). This CDR3 has 11 residues. The CDR3 loop is CALTANYGYTF. CDR3 nucleotides: TGTGCCCTCACGGCTAACTATGGCTACACCTTC.

The J gene is TRBJ1-3, the V gene TRBV4-1; D uncertain. The CDR3 loop spans 15 amino acids. The germline V and J ends were trimmed by 5 bases and 0 bases, with 11 bases remaining between them. The V gene's germline CDR1 is MGHRA and CDR2 YSYEKL. The chain's CDR3 is CASSFSHSSGNTIYF. The CDR3 region has the DNA TGCGCCAGCAGCTTTAGCCATTCCTCTGGAAACACCATATATTTT.

V gene TRBV2 combines with J gene TRBJ1-1, with 9 bases identical to TRBD1. This CDR3 is built from 14 residues. V trimming: 10 bases; J trimming: 6 bases; junction bases outside the gene matches: 12. The germline gives CDR1 SNHLY, CDR2 FYNNEI. CDR3 region: CATFRTGAGAEAFF. The CDR3 coding sequence is TGTGCCACCTTTAGGACAGGGGCGGGGGCTGAAGCTTTCTTT.

This chain uses TRBV5-1 with TRBJ2-5; 8 bases map to TRBD2. The germline gives CDR1 SGHRS, CDR2 YFSETQ. J gave up 4 bases and V 1 base, and 9 bases lay outside the gene matches. The CDR3 has 16 amino acids. This CDR3 reads CASSLMTGGAGETQYF. CDR3 coding DNA: TGCGCCAGCAGCTTGATGACGGGAGGGGCAGGAGAGACCCAGTACTTC. The complete variable domain, with remaining parts taken from reference TRBV5-1 and TRBJ2-5, reads KAGVTQTPRYLIKTRGQQVTLSCSPISGHRSVSWYQQTPGQGLQFLFEYFSETQRNKGNFPGRFSGRQFSNSRSEMNVSTLELGDSALYLCASSLMTGGAGETQYFGPGTRLLVL.

Only a few counts were recorded for this clone. The chain uses TRBV18 and TRBJ2-3; D uncertain. This CDR3 region has 14 residues. Germline V gene data show CDR1 as KGHSH and CDR2 as LQKENI. The V end lost 4 bases, the J end lost 2 bases, and 10 bases lay between the germline ends. The CDR3 DNA sequence: TGTGCCAGCTCACAAGTGGCTGACACAGATACGCAGTATTTT. Protein: CASSQVADTDTQYF.

With regard to this clone: At one of its ends the junction is not consistent with the germline gene, which may arise from a read error. The chain joins TRBV7-7 to TRBJ2-1, with 10 bases aligning to TRBD2. The CDR3 has 15 residues. Germline CDR1 reads SSHAT; CDR2 reads FNYEAQ (reference sequence). The CDR3 DNA sequence: TGTGCTAGCAGCGTTGGGACTAGCGAGTACAATGAGCAGTTCTTC. It codes for CASSVGTSEYNEQFF.

The rearrangement links TRBV24-1 to TRBJ2-1, with D perhaps TRBD1 (5 bases). Trimming removed 8 bases at V and 6 bases at J, with 13 bases between. CDR1 is KGHDR, CDR2 SFDVKD, per germline. This CDR3 is built from 13 residues. The chain's CDR3 is CATTRGRGNEQFF. The CDR3 nucleotides are TGTGCCACCACTCGTGGAAGGGGCAATGAGCAGTTCTTC.

V and J are TRBV19 and TRBJ1-3; TRBD1 might be the D (5 bases). Germline CDR1 LNHDA, CDR2 SQIVND (reference sequence). The V end lost 7 bases, the J end lost 2 bases, and 15 bases lay between the germline ends. The CDR3 has 15 residues. The CDR3 bases are TGTGCCAGTACTTTCGCGGGGGGAACTGGAAACACCATATATTTT. As protein: CASTFAGGTGNTIYF.

The chain is built from TRBV5-1 and TRBJ2-7; TRBD1 matches 7 bases. Trimming took 6 bases from V and 5 from J; bases not matched to a gene: 14. The germline gives CDR1 SGHRS, CDR2 YFSETQ. The CDR3 totals 15 residues. CDR3 residues: CASTEDRDLLNEQYF. The CDR3, as DNA: TGCGCCAGCACCGAAGACAGGGACCTCTTGAACGAGCAGTACTTC.

The genes are TRBV28 and TRBJ2-7; D call uncertain. Germline V lookup: CDR1 MDHEN, CDR2 SYDVKM. This CDR3 is 13 amino acids long. V was pared by 4 bases and J by 2 bases, with 9 bases between. CDR3 in DNA: TGTGCCAGCAGTTCGACTGTCCCCTACGAGCAGTACTTC. Translating it yields CASSSTVPYEQYF.

The V and J genes are TRBV7-8 and TRBJ1-1; 8 positions match TRBD1. The V gene's germline CDR1 is SGHVS and CDR2 FQNEAQ. Unmatched junction bases numbered 6, after V lost 2 bases and J lost 1 base. The CDR3 sequence is 16 residues long. CDR3 sequence: CASSLRDRLTNTEAFF. The CDR3 nucleotides are TGTGCCAGCAGCTTAAGGGACAGGCTGACGAACACTGAAGCTTTCTTT.

The CDR3 loop is CASSPGMSYGYTF. The DNA of the CDR3 is TGTGCCAGCAGCCCCGGGATGAGCTATGGCTACACCTTC. The chain employs TRBV14 and TRBJ1-2; D unresolved. Germline CDR1 is SGHDN and CDR2 is FVKESK. This CDR3 has 13 residues. V lost 4 bases and J 4 bases, leaving 10 bases between the germline ends.

This clone was seen a handful of times. This chain joins TRBV6-5 and TRBJ2-1, with 10 bases matching TRBD2. With 6 bases clipped from V and 6 bases from J, the junction kept 8 bases outside the gene matches. CDR1 and CDR2 from the germline V gene are MNHEY and SVGAGI. The CDR3 is 15 residues long. The CDR3 here is CASRGGTSDINEQFF. The CDR3 nucleotides are TGTGCCAGCAGAGGGGGGACTAGCGATATCAATGAGCAGTTCTTC.

The V gene is TRBV5-4, the J gene TRBJ2-7; D might be TRBD2 (6 bases). From germline, CDR1 is SGHNT and CDR2 YYREEE (reference sequence). This CDR3 contains 16 residues. Trimming pared 6 bases from V and 0 bases from J, leaving 19 bases between. The CDR3 DNA sequence: TGTGCCAGCACCAACAAACAGGCGGGGAGCTCCTACGAGCAGTACTTC. It translates to CASTNKQAGSSYEQYF. The full variable domain, completed using reference TRBV5-4 and TRBJ2-7, is ETGVTQSPTHLIKTRGQQVTLRCSSQSGHNTVSWYQQALGQGPQFIFQYYREEENGRGNFPPRFSGLQFPNYSSELNVNALELDDSALYLCASTNKQAGSSYEQYFGPGTRLTVT.

V is TRBV4-1 and J is TRBJ2-1; the match to TRBD2 covers 8 bases. Per the germline V gene, CDR1 is MGHRA and CDR2 is YSYEKL. The CDR3 loop spans 14 amino acids. V gave up 6 bases and J gave up 4 bases; unmatched junction bases: 5. The CDR3 sequence: CASSISGVYNEQFF. The CDR3 nucleotides read TGCGCCAGCAGTATTAGCGGGGTATACAATGAGCAGTTCTTC.

This clone showed up just once. This sequence joins TRBV6-6 and TRBJ2-7; D is unresolved. Trimming cost V 4 bases and J 4 bases, with 14 bases left between them. In germline, CDR1 is MNHNY, CDR2 SVGAGI (reference sequence). This CDR3 contains 14 residues. The CDR3 here is CASSFSYGAYEQYF. In DNA, the CDR3 is TGTGCCAGCAGTTTTTCGTACGGAGCTTACGAGCAGTACTTC.

This chain links TRBV28 with TRBJ2-1; D call uncertain. V was clipped by 1 base and J by 8 bases, with 9 bases between them. Germline CDR1 and CDR2: MDHEN and SYDVKM. This CDR3 is 13 amino acids long. CDR3 sequence (DNA): TGTGCCAGCAGTTTATTGGGCGTTTATGAGCAGTTCTTC. This codes for CASSLLGVYEQFF. Drawing the rest from reference TRBV28 and TRBJ2-1, the complete variable domain is DVKVTQSSRYLVKRTGEKVFLECVQDMDHENMFWYRQDPGLGLRLIYFSYDVKMKEKGDIPEGYSVSREKKERFSLILESASTNQTSMYLCASSLLGVYEQFFGPGTRLTVL.

V usage is TRBV5-6 and J usage is TRBJ2-2; possibly TRBD1 for D (5 bases). This CDR3 is built from 15 residues. V shed 1 base and J shed 6 bases, with 13 bases lying between them. CDR1 SGHDT and CDR2 YYEEEE come from the germline V gene. The CDR3 sequence is CASSLSDREAGELFF. The CDR3 nucleotides read TGTGCCAGCAGCTTGAGTGACAGAGAGGCCGGGGAGCTGTTTTTT.

This clone was picked up many times. The chain recombines TRBV6-2 or TRBV6-3 with TRBJ2-7; D is undetermined. V was clipped by 5 bases and J by 6 bases, with 8 bases between them. The CDR3 consists of 11 residues. Germline V gene lookup returns CDR1 MNHEY and CDR2 SVGEGT. CDR3 coding DNA: TGTGCCAGCAGTCTACCTGGCGAGCAGTACTTC. This sequence encodes CASSLPGEQYF.